This T cell receptor beta chain was obtained from a study of blood T cell repertoires in COVID-19. Looked up from germline, CDR1 is SGHKS and CDR2 is YYEKEE (reference sequence). The CDR3 is 16 residues long. The ends were cut back, 2 bases at V and 0 bases at J, with 15 bases in the middle. This table comes from immunoSEQ multiplex PCR, and its TCRdb copy is limited to in-frame clones, with some not included. There are 380,000 or so clones in the sample; approximately 88% occur only once, and over 0.9% lies in the top ten. Material for sequencing was PBMCs or T cells enriched from blood (not recorded which). The TCR was taken from a woman aged 30 to 39 with acute COVID-19. V and J are TRBV5-5 and TRBJ2-7; D is undetermined. The CDR3 nucleotides read TGTGCCAGCAGCTTTGAACGGCCAAGGAGCTCCTACGAGCAGTACTTC. Protein sequence: CASSFERPRSSYEQYF. Based on the CDR3 plus reference TRBV5-5 and TRBJ2-7, the full variable domain is DAGVTQSPTHLIKTRGQQVTLRCSPISGHKSVSWYQQVLGQGPQFIFQYYEKEERGRGNFPDRFSARQFPNYSSELNVNALLLGDSALYLCASSFERPRSSYEQYFGPGTRLTVT.